This T cell receptor (beta chain) was retrieved from a study of blood T cells in healthy people across ages. Then a second PCR, running about 6 to 11 cycles, was carried out with a sample-barcoded 5' primer and a J-beta primer mix. Each CDR3 protein is one row after TCRdb ran MiXCR on the 5' RACE reads. The sample includes over a million distinct CDR3 sequences, around 55% of them seen just once. Peripheral blood samples of around 9.8 milliliters were drawn from each donor. Total RNA was extracted at no less than 5.5 micrograms per sample. The CDR3 totals 15 residues. CDR1 is DFQATT, CDR2 SNEGSKA, per germline (reference sequence). V shed 0 bases and J shed 8 bases, with 14 bases lying between them.

The chain carries TRBV20-1 and TRBJ1-6, with unresolved D. What was sequenced was blood. The clonotype originates from a man aged 18 to 30 in good health. The CDR3 spells CSARDLGQFDSPLHF. DNA of the CDR3: TGCAGTGCTAGAGATCTTGGGCAGTTTGATTCACCCCTCCACTTT.